Included here is one T cell receptor (beta chain) sequence, with context. TCR beta chains were sequenced at survey level with immunoSEQ. The protocol was immunoSEQ multiplex PCR, while the TCRdb copy is restricted to in-frame clones and leaves out a portion. The sample shows about 50,000 clones, approximately 93% of them seen only once. The sample was PBMCs. The TCR sequence derives from a man between 35 and 55 years old with rheumatoid arthritis.

In DNA form, the CDR3 reads TGTGCCAGCAGTTACCATGGGGGAGGCAATGAGCAGTTCTTC. Amino acids: CASSYHGGGNEQFF. The chain links TRBV6-5 to TRBJ2-1, with D perhaps TRBD2 (6 bases). V lost 2 bases and J lost 6, with 11 bases in between. The CDR3 is 14 amino acids. Germline CDR1 and CDR2: MNHEY and SVGAGI.